The text below deals with one T cell receptor beta chain. The assay was immunoSEQ multiplex PCR, and TCRdb's table has in-frame clones only and misses some. The table includes 650,000 to 800,000 clones, 72% detected once. These data belong to a study of shared clonotypes between healthy human individuals. The germline V gene encodes CDR1 SQVTM and CDR2 ANQGSEA. The CDR3 totals 15 residues. V gave up 6 bases and J gave up 0 bases, with 17 bases separating them. The source of this sequence is a woman aged 25 to 45 in good health. Sequenced input: memory CD4+ T cells sorted from blood. This sample's subset: CD45RA-negative fraction. V gene TRBV29-1 combines with J gene TRBJ1-2; D uncertain. CDR3 bases: TGCAGCGTCGGATCGGAGTTGCTGCCTAACTATGGCTACACCTTC. This translates into CSVGSELLPNYGYTF.